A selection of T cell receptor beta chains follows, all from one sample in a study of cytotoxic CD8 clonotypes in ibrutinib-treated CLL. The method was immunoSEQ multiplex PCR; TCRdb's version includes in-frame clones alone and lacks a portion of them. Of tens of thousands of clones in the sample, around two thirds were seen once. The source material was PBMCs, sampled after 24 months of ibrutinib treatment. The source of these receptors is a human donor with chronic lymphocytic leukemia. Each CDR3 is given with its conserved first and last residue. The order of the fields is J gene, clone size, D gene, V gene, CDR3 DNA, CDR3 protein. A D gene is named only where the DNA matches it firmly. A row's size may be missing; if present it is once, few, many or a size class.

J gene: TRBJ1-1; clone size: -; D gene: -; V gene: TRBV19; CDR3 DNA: TGTGCCAGTAGTACCGACTGGGGGGTGGACACTGAAGCTTTCTTT; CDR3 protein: CASSTDWGVDTEAFF
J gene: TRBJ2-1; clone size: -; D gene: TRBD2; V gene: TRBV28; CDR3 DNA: TGTGCCAGCAGTTTACGGGGTAGCGGGGCTAATGAGCAGTTCTTC; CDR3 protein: CASSLRGSGANEQFF
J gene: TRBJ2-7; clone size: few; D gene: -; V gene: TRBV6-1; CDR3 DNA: TGTGCCAGCCTCACGACCAATTCCTACGAGCAGTACTTC; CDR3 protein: CASLTTNSYEQYF
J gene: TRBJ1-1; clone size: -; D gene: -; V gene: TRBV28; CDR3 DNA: TGTGCCAGCAGATCCGCCTCAGGGCGGTTAGAAGCTTTCTTT; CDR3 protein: CASRSASGRLEAFF
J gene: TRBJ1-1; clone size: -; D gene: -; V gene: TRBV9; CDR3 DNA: TGTGCCAGCAGCGCAACAGGCACGGGGGGCGAAGCTTTCTTT; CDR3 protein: CASSATGTGGEAFF
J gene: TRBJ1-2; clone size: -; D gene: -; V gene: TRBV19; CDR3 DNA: TGTGCCAGTAGTATTCGGGCCGTCTATGGCTACACCTTC; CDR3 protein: CASSIRAVYGYTF
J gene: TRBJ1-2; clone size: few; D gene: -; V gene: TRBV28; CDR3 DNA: TGTGCCAGCAGTTTTGATGGGGGAGTTGGTGGCTACACCTTC; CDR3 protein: CASSFDGGVGGYTF
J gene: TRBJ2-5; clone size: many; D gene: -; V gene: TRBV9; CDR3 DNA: TGTGCCAGCAAGGAGACCCAGTACTTC; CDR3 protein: CASKETQYF
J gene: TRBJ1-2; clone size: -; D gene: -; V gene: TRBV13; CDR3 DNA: TGTGCCAGCAGCTTAGGTATCACGGGGATCTATGGCTACACCTTC; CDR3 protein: CASSLGITGIYGYTF
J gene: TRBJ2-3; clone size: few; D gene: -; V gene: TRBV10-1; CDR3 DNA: TGCGCCAGCGGTGAAGGGGGCACAGATACGCAGTATTTT; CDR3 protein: CASGEGGTDTQYF
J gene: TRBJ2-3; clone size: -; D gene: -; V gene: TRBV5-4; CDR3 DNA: TGTGCCAGCAGCTACCGGGTCCAGAGGACCACAGATACGCAGTATTTT; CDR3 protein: CASSYRVQRTTDTQYF
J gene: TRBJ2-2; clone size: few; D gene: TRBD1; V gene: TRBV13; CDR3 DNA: TGTGCCAGCAGCCCCCCTGAGGGGGCTGTCGGGGAGCTGTTTTTT; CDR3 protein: CASSPPEGAVGELFF
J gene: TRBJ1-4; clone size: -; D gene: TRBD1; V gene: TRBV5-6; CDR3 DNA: TGTGCCAGCAGCCGCTGGACAGGGGGAAAACTGTTTTTT; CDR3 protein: CASSRWTGGKLFF
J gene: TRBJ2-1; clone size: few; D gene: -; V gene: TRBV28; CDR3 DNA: TGTGCCAACGGACAGATCTACAATGAGCAGTTCTTC; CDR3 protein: CANGQIYNEQFF
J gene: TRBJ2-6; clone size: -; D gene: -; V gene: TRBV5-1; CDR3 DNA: TGCGCCAGCAGCTTGATTTGGGGGCTTGGGGCCAACGTCCTGACTTTC; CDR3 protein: CASSLIWGLGANVLTF
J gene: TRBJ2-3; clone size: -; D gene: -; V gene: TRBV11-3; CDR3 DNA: TGTGCCAGCAGCTTGGGGTCCTGGGGGACAGATACGCAGTATTTT; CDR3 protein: CASSLGSWGTDTQYF
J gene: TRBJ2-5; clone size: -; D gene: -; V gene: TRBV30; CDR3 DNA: TGTGCCTGGAGACCCGGGGAGACCCAGTACTTC; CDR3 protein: CAWRPGETQYF
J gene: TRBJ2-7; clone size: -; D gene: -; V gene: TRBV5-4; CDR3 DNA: TGTGCCAGCAGCGGGGACACAGGGCACGAGCAGTACTTC; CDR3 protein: CASSGDTGHEQYF
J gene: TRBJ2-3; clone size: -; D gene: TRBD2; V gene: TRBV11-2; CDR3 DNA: TGTGCCAGCAGCTCTGGACTAGCGGGGGTTAGAGATACGCAGTATTTT; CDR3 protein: CASSSGLAGVRDTQYF
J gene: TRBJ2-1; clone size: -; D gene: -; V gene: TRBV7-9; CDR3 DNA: TGTGCCAGCGGTCATAAGAATGAGCAGTTCTTC; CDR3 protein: CASGHKNEQFF
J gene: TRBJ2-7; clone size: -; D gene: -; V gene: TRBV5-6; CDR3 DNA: TGTGCCAGCAGGGACTCCTACGAGCAGTACTTC; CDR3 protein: CASRDSYEQYF
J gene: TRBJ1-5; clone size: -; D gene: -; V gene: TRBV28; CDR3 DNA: TGTGCCAGCAGTCCCTCTACAGGGTCTGCGAATCAGCCCCAGCATTTT; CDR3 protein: CASSPSTGSANQPQHF
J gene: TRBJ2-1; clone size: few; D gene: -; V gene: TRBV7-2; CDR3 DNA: TGTGCCAGCAGCCCAGGACAGAGGCCCAATAAGTTCTTC; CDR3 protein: CASSPGQRPNKFF
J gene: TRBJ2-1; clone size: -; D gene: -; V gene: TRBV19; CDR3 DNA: TGTGCCAGTAGTGTCCTGGGACAAGACAATGAGCAGTTCTTC; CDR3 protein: CASSVLGQDNEQFF
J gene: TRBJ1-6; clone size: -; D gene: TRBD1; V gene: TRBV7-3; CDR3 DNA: TGTGCCAGCAGCCCCGGGACAGTTAATTCACCCCTCCACTTT; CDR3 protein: CASSPGTVNSPLHF
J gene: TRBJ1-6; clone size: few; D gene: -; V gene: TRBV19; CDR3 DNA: TGTGCCAGTAGTATATCGGACCAGCCCAATTCGGCCCTCCACTTT; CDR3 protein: CASSISDQPNSALHF
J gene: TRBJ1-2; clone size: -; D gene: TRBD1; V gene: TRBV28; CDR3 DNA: TGTGCCAGCCTTACCTCAGGGGGCGGTTACTATGGCTACACCTTC; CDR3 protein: CASLTSGGGYYGYTF